This T cell receptor (beta chain) was identified in a study of OX40 agonist ivuxolimab in advanced cancers. Study at large: Patients received ivuxolimab, an intravenous treatment, every 2 weeks at 0.01 to 10 mg/kg. Study-wide results and caveats: Clonal expansion from baseline to week 6 occurred in both CD4+ and CD8+ T cells. Some of the lowest clonal expansion was seen in partial responders at 0.1-3.0 mg/kg.

Germline assignment: CDR1 MDHEN and CDR2 SYDVKM. Trimming cost V 7 bases and J 3 bases, with 10 bases left between them. The CDR3 has 12 amino acids. As for this clone: The antigen is undetermined.

The repertoire was sequenced with immunoSEQ multiplex PCR; TCRdb's copy has only in-frame clones and lacks some. The sample holds roughly 48,000 clones, approximately 84% seen once. This chain connects TRBV28 to TRBJ2-7; no definite D call. The sequencing here drew on CD4+ or CD8+ T cells sorted from blood, taken in a trial of the OX40 agonist ivuxolimab. This TCR derives from an adult with an advanced solid tumor such as melanoma, head and neck, liver or kidney cancer. CDR3 amino acids: CASKLIGYEQYF. The CDR3 nucleotides read TGTGCCAGCAAGTTAATTGGCTACGAGCAGTACTTC.